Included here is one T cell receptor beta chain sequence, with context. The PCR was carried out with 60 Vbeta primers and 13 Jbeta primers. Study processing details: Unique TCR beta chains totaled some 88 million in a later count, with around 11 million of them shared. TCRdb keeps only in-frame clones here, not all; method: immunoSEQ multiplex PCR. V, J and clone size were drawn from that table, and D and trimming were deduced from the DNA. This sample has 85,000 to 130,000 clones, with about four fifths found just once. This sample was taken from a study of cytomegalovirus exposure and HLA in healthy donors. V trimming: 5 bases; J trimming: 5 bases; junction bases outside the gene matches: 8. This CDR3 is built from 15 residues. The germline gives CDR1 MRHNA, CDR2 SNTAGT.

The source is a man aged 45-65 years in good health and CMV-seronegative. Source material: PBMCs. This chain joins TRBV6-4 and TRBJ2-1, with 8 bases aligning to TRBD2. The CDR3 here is CASSSGTRGHNEQFF. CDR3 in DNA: TGTGCCAGCAGTTCCGGGACTAGAGGTCACAATGAGCAGTTCTTC.